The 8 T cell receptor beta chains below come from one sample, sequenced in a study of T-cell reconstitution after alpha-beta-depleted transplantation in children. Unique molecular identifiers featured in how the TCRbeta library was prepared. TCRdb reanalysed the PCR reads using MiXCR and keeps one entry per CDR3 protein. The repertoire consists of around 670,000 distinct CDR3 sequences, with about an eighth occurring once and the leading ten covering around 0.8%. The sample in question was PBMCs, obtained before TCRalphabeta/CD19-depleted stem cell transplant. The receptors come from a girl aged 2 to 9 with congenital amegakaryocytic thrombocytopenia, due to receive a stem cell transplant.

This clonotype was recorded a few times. CDR3 protein: CSAFPPYGDRPYNEQFF. The CDR3, as DNA: TGCAGTGCCTTTCCTCCATACGGGGACAGGCCCTACAATGAGCAGTTCTTC. This sequence joins TRBV20-1 and TRBJ2-1; TRBD1 aligns across 8 bases. The CDR3 loop spans 17 amino acids. V lost 6 bases and J lost 2; bases outside the gene matches: 15. Germline V gene sequence: CDR1 DFQATT, CDR2 SNEGSKA (reference sequence).

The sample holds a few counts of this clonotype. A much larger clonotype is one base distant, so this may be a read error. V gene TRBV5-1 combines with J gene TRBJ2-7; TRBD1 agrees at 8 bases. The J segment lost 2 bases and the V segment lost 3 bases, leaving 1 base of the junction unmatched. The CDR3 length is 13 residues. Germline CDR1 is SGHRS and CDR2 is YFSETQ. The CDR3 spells CASSWGQAYEQYF. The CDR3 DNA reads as TGCGCCAGCAGCTGGGGACAGGCCTACGAGCAGTACTTC.

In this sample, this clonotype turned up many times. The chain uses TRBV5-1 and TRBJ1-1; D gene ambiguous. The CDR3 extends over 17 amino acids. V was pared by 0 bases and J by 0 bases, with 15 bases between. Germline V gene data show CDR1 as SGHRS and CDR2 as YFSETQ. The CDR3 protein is CASSLAPIKYMNTEAFF. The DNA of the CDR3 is TGCGCCAGCAGCTTGGCCCCAATCAAGTACATGAACACTGAAGCTTTCTTT.

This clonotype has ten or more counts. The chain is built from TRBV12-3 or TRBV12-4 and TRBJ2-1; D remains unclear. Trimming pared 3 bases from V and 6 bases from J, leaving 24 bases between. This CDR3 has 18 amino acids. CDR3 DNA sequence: TGTGCCAGCAGTTTGCATTCCCCGGCTAGAGCGTCTGGCAATGAGCAGTTCTTC. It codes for CASSLHSPARASGNEQFF.

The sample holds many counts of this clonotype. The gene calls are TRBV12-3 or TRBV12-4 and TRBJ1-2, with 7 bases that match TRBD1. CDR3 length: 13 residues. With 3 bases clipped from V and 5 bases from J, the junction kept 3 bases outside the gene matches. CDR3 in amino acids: CASSLTGKYGYTF. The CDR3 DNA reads TGTGCCAGCAGTTTGACAGGGAAGTATGGCTACACCTTC.

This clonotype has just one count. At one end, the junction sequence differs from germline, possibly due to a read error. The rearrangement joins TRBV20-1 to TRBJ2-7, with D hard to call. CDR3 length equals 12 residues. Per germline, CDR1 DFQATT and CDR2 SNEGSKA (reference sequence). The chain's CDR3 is CCARDPSYEQYF. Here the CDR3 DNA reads TGCTGTGCTAGAGACCCCTCGTACGAGCAGTACTTC.

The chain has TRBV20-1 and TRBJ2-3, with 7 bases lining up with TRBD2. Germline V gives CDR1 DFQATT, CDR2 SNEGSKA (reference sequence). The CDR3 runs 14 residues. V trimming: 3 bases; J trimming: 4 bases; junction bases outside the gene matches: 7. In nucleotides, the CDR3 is TGCAGTGCTAGTTCGGCGGGAGCGGCAGATACGCAGTATTTT. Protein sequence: CSASSAGAADTQYF.

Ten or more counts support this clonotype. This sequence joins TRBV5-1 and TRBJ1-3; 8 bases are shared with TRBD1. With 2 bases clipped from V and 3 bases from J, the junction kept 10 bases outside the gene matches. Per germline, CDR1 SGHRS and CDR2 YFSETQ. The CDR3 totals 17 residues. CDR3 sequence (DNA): TGCGCCAGCAGCTTTATTCCGGGACAGGAGGTTGGAAACACCATATATTTT. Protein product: CASSFIPGQEVGNTIYF.